This T cell receptor beta chain was found in a study of blood T cell repertoires in COVID-19 (dated by TCRdb to 2020 to 2022). With respect to the entire study: The collaborator samples originated in the United States, Italy and Spain and spanned the acute and convalescent phases of COVID-19. HLA class I and class II types, where available, came from metadata supplied by the sample provider rather than from assay-based typing. The dataset comprised deeply sampled blood TCRbeta repertoires from subjects exposed to, actively infected with, or recovered from COVID-19. The repertoires were released in a freely available public database intended as a resource for research on the immune response to SARS-CoV-2. A de-identified subject ID, COVID-19 status, age in years and sex were almost always included in the sample metadata. The samples were drawn from two sources: the first 160 participants of the ongoing ImmuneRACE study, and 1,000 to 1,500 subjects contributed by 6 global collaborators. The prospective study material was composed of cDNA or gDNA derived from T cells, B-cell-depleted T cells, or PBMCs.

Participants in the prospective study were enrolled through a virtual design, were aged roughly 18 to 100 years, and lived in roughly 24 United States geographic areas. In the prospective study, participants were assigned to cohorts based on the clinical history participants reported in a screening survey and a study questionnaire. For ImmuneRACE Cohort 3, a participant was defined as recovered based on two consecutive negative NP/OP PCR tests, clearance by a healthcare professional, or resolution of symptoms. In the prospective study, whole blood, serum and a nasopharyngeal or oropharyngeal swab were collected from each participant by mobile phlebotomists. Participants in the prospective study had the option to provide additional blood draws and questionnaires over a roughly two-month period. Prospective study blood samples were shipped either frozen or at room temperature before DNA extraction.

Results and caveats for the whole study, not just this receptor: The amount of clinical and demographic metadata varied by source and participant and was provided uncurated.

Points on this clone: Its antigen is currently not known. No much larger clone is present one base from it, and per-base qualities are unavailable.

Via the germline V gene (reference sequence), CDR1 is MNHEY and CDR2 SMNVEV. Trimming takes 3 bases off V and 0 bases off J; junction bases not matched to a gene: 2. The CDR3 numbers 15 residues from cysteine through phenylalanine. Only the CDR3 part of the read is kept: 45 bases, read in frame from the first base. TCRbeta CDR3 regions were amplified from genomic DNA using the immunoSEQ Assay, a bias-controlled multiplex PCR. As for how the authors treated the data: The number of nucleated cells in each sample was estimated from the amplification of reference gene primers within the assay. To quantify the absolute abundance of each unique TCRbeta CDR3 rearrangement, sequence reads were collapsed and filtered. For each sample, productive Simpson clonality was calculated as the square root of Simpson's diversity index across productive rearrangements. TCRdb retrieved this table from immuneACCESS and kept in-frame rearrangements only. Not all clones are present; in checked studies, unresolved V genes account for under half, and no reason is known for the remainder. The V and J calls and clone size come from that table; D and trimming were worked out from the DNA. The sample includes a few hundred thousand clones, with 86% observed a single time. The ten most abundant clones make up around 4% of the sample.

The source of this sequence is a man younger than 40 who had recovered from COVID-19. The sequence joins TRBV27 to TRBJ2-1; the junction holds 7 bases that match TRBD2. Specimen: PBMCs or T cells enriched from blood (not recorded which). This receptor carries the CDR3 CASSLTSPSYNEQFF. Here is the DNA: TGTGCCAGCAGTTTGACTAGCCCCTCCTACAATGAGCAGTTCTTC.